This T cell receptor beta chain was sequenced for a study of metastatic and nonmetastatic thyroid tumors. Study-wide background: Peripheral blood and tumor or nodule samples from malignant and benign thyroid patients were compared.

Study-level results: According to reports, the diversity of TCR beta was significantly higher in malignant thyroid tumors than in benign nodules, and this held in both blood and tumor samples.

No treatment had been given to any patient before thyroid surgery. The CDR3 is 15 amino acids. Germline loops: CDR1 MNHNS, CDR2 SASEGT. Trimming at V came to 7 bases and at J to 5 bases, leaving 11 bases not matched to a gene. This clone is classed as medium-sized (0.01 to 0.1%). Antigen: not known. Original processing notes: A classifier of distant metastasis in papillary thyroid cancer was built from CDR3 differences (across clinicopathological groups). With MiXCR, TCRdb called clones anew from the PCR reads. The authors' filters were not applied to this entry. The sample holds more than 15,000 clones, roughly a quarter seen once.

Sequencing was carried out using blood. The TCR was taken from a male donor with papillary thyroid cancer or a benign thyroid nodule (not recorded which). Some clones in this sample may be carry-over from other donors' samples. The rearrangement joins TRBV6-1 to TRBJ2-3, with 8 bases fitting TRBD2. CDR3 sequence: CASNPTSGAGDTQYF. CDR3 in DNA: TGTGCCAGCAACCCAACTAGCGGTGCAGGAGATACGCAGTATTTT.